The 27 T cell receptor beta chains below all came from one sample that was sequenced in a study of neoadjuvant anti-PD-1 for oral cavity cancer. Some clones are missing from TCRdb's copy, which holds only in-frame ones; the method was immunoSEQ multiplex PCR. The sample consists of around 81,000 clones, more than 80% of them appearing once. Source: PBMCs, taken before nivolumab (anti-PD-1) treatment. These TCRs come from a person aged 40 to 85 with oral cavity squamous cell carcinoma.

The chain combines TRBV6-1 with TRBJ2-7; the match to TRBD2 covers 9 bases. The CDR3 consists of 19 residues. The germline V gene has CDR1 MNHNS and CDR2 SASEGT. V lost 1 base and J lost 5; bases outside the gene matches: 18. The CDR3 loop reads CASSEVASGMGAHRDEQYF. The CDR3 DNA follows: TGTGCCAGCAGTGAAGTGGCTAGCGGGATGGGAGCTCATCGGGACGAGCAGTACTTC.

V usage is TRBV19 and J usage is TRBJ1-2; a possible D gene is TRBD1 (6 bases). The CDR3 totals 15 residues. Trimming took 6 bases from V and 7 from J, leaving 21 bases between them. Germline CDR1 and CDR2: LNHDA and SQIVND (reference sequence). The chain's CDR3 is CASSFGARDISGYTF. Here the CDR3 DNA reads TGTGCCAGTAGCTTTGGAGCCCGGGACATTAGTGGCTACACCTTC.

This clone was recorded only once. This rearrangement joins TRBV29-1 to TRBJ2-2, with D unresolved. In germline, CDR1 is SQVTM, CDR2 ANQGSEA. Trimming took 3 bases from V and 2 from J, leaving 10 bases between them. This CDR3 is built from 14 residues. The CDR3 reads CSVERSSNTGELFF. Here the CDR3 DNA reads TGCAGCGTTGAGAGGAGTTCCAACACCGGGGAGCTGTTTTTT.

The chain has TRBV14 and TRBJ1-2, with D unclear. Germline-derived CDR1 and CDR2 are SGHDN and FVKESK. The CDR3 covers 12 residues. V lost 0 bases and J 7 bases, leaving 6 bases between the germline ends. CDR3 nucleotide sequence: TGTGCCAGCAGCCAAGACAGGATTGGCTACACCTTC. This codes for CASSQDRIGYTF.

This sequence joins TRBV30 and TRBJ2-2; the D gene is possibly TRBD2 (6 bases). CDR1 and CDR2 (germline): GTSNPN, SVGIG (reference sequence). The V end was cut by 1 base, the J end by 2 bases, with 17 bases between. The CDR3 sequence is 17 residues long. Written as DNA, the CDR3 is TGTGCCTGGAGTGGGAGGGGTAGGGAGAGAAACACCGGGGAGCTGTTTTTT. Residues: CAWSGRGRERNTGELFF.

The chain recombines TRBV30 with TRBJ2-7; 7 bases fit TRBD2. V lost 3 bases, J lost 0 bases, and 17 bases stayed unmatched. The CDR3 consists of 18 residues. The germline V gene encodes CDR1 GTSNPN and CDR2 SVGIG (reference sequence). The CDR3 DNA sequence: TGTGCCTGGAGCCGAAAGCAGGCTAGCGGAGACAACTCCTACGAGCAGTACTTC. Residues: CAWSRKQASGDNSYEQYF.

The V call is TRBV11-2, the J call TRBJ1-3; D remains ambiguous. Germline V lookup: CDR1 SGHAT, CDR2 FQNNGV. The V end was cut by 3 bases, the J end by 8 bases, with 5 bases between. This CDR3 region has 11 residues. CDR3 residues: CASSFPDTIYF. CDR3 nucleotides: TGTGCCAGCAGCTTTCCAGACACCATATATTTT.

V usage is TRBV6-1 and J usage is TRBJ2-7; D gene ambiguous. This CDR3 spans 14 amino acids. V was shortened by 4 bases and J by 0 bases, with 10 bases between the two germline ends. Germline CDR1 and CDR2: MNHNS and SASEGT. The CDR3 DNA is TGTGCCAGCAGTGCTTCCAGAAGCTCCTACGAGCAGTACTTC. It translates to CASSASRSSYEQYF.

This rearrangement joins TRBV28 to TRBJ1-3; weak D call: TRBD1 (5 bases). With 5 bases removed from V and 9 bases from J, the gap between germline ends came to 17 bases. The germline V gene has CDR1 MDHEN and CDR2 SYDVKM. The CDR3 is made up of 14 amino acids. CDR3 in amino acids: CASSLSRGVGTIYF. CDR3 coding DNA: TGTGCCAGCAGTCTCTCGAGGGGAGTTGGCACCATATATTTT.

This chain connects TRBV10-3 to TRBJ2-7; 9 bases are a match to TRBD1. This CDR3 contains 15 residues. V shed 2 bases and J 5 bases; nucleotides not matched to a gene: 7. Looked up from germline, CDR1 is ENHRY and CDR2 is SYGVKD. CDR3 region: CAISELGQGLDEQYF. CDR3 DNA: TGTGCCATCAGTGAGCTGGGACAGGGTCTGGACGAGCAGTACTTC.

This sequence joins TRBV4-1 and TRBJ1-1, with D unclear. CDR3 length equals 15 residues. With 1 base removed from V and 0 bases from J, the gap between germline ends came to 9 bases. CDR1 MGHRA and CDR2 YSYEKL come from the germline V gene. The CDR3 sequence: CASSQAADLNTEAFF. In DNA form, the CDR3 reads TGCGCCAGCAGCCAAGCCGCGGACCTGAACACTGAAGCTTTCTTT.

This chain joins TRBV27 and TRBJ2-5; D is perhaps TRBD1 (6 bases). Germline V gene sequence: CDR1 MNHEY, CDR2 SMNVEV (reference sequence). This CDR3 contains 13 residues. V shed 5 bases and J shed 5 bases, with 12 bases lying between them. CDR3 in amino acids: CASSDRFEETQYF. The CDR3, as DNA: TGTGCCAGCAGTGACAGGTTTGAGGAGACCCAGTACTTC.

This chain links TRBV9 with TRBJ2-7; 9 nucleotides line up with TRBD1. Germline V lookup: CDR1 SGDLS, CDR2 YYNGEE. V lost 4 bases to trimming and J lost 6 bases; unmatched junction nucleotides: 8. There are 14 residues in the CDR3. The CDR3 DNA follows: TGTGCCAGCAGCCCCCACAGGGGGCTCGGCGAGCAGTACTTC. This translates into CASSPHRGLGEQYF.

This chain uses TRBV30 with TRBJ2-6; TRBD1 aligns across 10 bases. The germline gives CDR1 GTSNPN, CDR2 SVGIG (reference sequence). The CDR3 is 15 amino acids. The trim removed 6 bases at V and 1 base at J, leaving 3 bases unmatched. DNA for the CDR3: TGTGCCTGTCGACAGGGGGCGTCTGGGGCCAACGTCCTGACTTTC. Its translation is CACRQGASGANVLTF. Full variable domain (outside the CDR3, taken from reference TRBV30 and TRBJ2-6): SQTIHQWPATLVQPVGSPLSLECTVEGTSNPNLYWYRQAAGRGLQLLFYSVGIGQISSEVPQNLSASRPQDRQFILSSKKLLLSDSGFYLCACRQGASGANVLTFGAGSRLTVL.

CDR3 nucleotides: TGTGCCAGTTCGACAGCTCCAGGTGAAAAACTGTTTTTT. Translated: CASSTAPGEKLFF. The chain combines TRBV2 with TRBJ1-4; perhaps TRBD1 as D (5 bases). Looked up from germline, CDR1 is SNHLY and CDR2 is FYNNEI. The CDR3 length is 13 residues. V dropped 9 bases and J dropped 7 bases, with 15 bases sitting between them.

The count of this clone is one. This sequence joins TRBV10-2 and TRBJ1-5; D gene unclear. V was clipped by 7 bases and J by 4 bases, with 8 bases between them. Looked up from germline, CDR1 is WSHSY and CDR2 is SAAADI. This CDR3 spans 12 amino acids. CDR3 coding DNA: TGCGCCAGCACCATGGGGAATCAGCCCCAGCATTTT. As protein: CASTMGNQPQHF.

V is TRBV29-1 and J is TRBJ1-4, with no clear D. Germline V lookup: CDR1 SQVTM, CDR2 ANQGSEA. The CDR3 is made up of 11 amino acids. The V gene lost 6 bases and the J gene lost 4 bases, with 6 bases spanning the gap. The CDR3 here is CSVLFNEKLFF. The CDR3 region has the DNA TGCAGCGTCCTATTTAATGAAAAACTGTTTTTT.

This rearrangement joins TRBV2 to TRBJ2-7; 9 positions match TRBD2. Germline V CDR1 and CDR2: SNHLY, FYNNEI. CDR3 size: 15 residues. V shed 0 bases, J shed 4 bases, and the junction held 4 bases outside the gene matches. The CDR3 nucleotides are TGTGCCAGCAGTGAAGCTAGCGGGAGTCCATACGAGCAGTACTTC. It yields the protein CASSEASGSPYEQYF.

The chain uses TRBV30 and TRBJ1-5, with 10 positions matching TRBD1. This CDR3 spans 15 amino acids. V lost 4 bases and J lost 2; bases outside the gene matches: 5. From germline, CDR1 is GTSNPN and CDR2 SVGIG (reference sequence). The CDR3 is CAWTRDRGGNQPQHF. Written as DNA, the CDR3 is TGTGCCTGGACCCGGGACAGGGGTGGCAATCAGCCCCAGCATTTT.

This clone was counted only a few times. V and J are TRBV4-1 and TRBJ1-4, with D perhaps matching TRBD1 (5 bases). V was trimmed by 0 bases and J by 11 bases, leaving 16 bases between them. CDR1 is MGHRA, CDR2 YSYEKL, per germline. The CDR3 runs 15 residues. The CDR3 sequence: CASSQDWDAVRKLFF. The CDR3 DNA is TGCGCCAGCAGCCAAGATTGGGACGCGGTACGGAAACTGTTTTTT.

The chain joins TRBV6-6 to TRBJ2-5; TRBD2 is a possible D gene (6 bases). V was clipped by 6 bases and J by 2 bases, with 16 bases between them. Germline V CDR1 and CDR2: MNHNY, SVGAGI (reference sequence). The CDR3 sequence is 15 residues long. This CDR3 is CASSQLALRQETQYF. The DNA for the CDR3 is TGTGCCAGCAGCCAACTAGCACTGAGACAAGAGACCCAGTACTTC.

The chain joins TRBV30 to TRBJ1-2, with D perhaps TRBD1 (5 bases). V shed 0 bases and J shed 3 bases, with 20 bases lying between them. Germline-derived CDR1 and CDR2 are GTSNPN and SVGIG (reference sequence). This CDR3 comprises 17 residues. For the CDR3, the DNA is TGTGCCTGGAGTGTATGGATCGGGACTGGCTGGGACTATGGCTACACCTTC. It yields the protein CAWSVWIGTGWDYGYTF.

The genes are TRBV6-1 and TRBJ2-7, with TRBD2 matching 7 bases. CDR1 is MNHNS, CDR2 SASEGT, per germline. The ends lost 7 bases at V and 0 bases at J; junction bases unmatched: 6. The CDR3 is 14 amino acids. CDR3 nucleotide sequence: TGTGCCAGCATCCCAGCGGGACCCTCCTACGAGCAGTACTTC. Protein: CASIPAGPSYEQYF.

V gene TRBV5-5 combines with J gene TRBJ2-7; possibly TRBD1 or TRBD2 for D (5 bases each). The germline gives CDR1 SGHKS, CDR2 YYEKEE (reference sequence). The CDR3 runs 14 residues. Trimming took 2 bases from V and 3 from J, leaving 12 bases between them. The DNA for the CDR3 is TGTGCCAGCAGCTTCCGGGACGGTTTCTACGAGCAGTACTTC. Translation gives CASSFRDGFYEQYF.

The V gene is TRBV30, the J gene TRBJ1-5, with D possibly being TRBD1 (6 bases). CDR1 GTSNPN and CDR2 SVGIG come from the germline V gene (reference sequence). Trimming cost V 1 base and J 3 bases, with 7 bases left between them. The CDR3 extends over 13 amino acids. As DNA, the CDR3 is TGTGCCTGGAGTGGGGGGCTCAATCAGCCCCAGCATTTT. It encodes CAWSGGLNQPQHF.

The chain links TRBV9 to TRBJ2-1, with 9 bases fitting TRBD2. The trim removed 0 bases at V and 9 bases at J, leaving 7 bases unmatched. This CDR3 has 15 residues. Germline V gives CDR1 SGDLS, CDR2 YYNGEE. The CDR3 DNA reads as TGTGCCAGCAGCGTAGTCATAGCGGGAGTTGGTGAGCAGTTCTTC. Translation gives CASSVVIAGVGEQFF.

The CDR3: CASSLGAGLSSYEQYF. The CDR3 DNA is TGCGCCAGCAGCTTGGGAGCGGGGCTGAGCTCCTACGAGCAGTACTTC. The chain has TRBV5-1 and TRBJ2-7; 7 nucleotides agree with TRBD2. The germline CDR1 and CDR2 sequences are SGHRS and YFSETQ. The length of the CDR3 is 16 residues. V was pared by 0 bases and J by 0 bases, with 6 bases of the junction left unmatched.